The next 7 T cell receptor beta chains were all read from a single sample in a study of cytomegalovirus exposure and HLA in healthy donors. The PCR was carried out with 60 Vbeta primers and 13 Jbeta primers. Clones were read by immunoSEQ multiplex PCR, and TCRdb kept only the in-frame ones, dropping some. The sample holds nearly 35,000 clones. The sequenced material came from PBMCs. Every receptor here comes from a woman in her thirties or forties in good health and CMV-seropositive.

In nucleotides, the CDR3 is TGCAGCGTCAACAGGGGGCCAAACACTGAAGCTTTCTTT. Amino acid sequence: CSVNRGPNTEAFF. The rearrangement links TRBV29-1 to TRBJ1-1, with 9 positions matching TRBD1. The CDR3 length is 13 residues. The V gene's germline CDR1 is SQVTM and CDR2 ANQGSEA. Trimming at V came to 6 bases and at J to 2 bases, leaving 4 bases not matched to a gene.

The rearrangement links TRBV28 to TRBJ1-2, with 9 positions matching TRBD1. The CDR3 length is 15 residues. J was trimmed by 2 bases and V by 4 bases; bases with no gene match: 5. Germline assignment: CDR1 MDHEN and CDR2 SYDVKM. Here the CDR3 reads CASSSTGGLNYGYTF. The CDR3 DNA reads TGTGCCAGCAGTTCTACAGGGGGCCTGAACTATGGCTACACCTTC.

The chain combines TRBV7-2 with TRBJ2-7, with 9 bases aligning to TRBD2. This CDR3 is built from 14 residues. Unmatched junction bases numbered 6, after V lost 1 base and J lost 8 bases. Germline V gene sequence: CDR1 SGHTA, CDR2 FQGNSA. CDR3 sequence reads: CASSLDSGSPQQYF. The CDR3 DNA reads as TGTGCCAGCAGCTTAGATAGCGGGAGCCCTCAGCAGTACTTC.

V and J are TRBV4-3 and TRBJ2-2; D uncertain. V dropped 2 bases and J dropped 3 bases, with 4 bases sitting between them. Germline V gene data show CDR1 as LGHNA and CDR2 as YSLEER. The CDR3 covers 13 residues. CDR3 nucleotide sequence: TGCGCCAGCAGCCAACAATACACCGGGGAGCTGTTTTTT. Amino acids: CASSQQYTGELFF.

The chain couples TRBV6-6 to TRBJ1-1, with 9 bases that match TRBD1. V trimming: 3 bases; J trimming: 7 bases; junction bases outside the gene matches: 3. The CDR3 length is 13 residues. Germline values: CDR1 MNHNY, CDR2 SVGAGI (reference sequence). CDR3 DNA: TGTGCCAGCAGTTATACAGGGGGCGTTGAAGCTTTCTTT. Translating it yields CASSYTGGVEAFF.

The V call is TRBV9, the J call TRBJ2-1, with D maybe TRBD2 (6 bases). Germline CDR1 SGDLS, CDR2 YYNGEE. V shed 0 bases and J shed 9 bases, with 13 bases lying between them. The CDR3 extends over 14 amino acids. Written as DNA, the CDR3 is TGTGCCAGCAGCGTAGTGGGGGGTCCGGGTGAGCAGTTCTTC. Translated, it gives CASSVVGGPGEQFF. Drawing the rest from reference TRBV9 and TRBJ2-1, the complete variable domain is DSGVTQTPKHLITATGQRVTLRCSPRSGDLSVYWYQQSLDQGLQFLIQYYNGEERAKGNILERFSAQQFPDLHSELNLSSLELGDSALYFCASSVVGGPGEQFFGPGTRLTVL.

The chain couples TRBV5-5 to TRBJ2-5, with TRBD1 as a possible D gene (7 bases). Looked up from germline, CDR1 is SGHKS and CDR2 is YYEKEE (reference sequence). The ends were cut back, 1 base at V and 4 bases at J, with 11 bases in the middle. The CDR3 is 14 residues long. The CDR3 reads CASSLRGRGETQYF. The DNA for the CDR3 is TGTGCCAGCAGCTTGAGGGGGCGGGGAGAGACCCAGTACTTC. Using reference TRBV5-5 and TRBJ2-5 for the parts outside the CDR3, the full variable domain is DAGVTQSPTHLIKTRGQQVTLRCSPISGHKSVSWYQQVLGQGPQFIFQYYEKEERGRGNFPDRFSARQFPNYSSELNVNALLLGDSALYLCASSLRGRGETQYFGPGTRLLVL.